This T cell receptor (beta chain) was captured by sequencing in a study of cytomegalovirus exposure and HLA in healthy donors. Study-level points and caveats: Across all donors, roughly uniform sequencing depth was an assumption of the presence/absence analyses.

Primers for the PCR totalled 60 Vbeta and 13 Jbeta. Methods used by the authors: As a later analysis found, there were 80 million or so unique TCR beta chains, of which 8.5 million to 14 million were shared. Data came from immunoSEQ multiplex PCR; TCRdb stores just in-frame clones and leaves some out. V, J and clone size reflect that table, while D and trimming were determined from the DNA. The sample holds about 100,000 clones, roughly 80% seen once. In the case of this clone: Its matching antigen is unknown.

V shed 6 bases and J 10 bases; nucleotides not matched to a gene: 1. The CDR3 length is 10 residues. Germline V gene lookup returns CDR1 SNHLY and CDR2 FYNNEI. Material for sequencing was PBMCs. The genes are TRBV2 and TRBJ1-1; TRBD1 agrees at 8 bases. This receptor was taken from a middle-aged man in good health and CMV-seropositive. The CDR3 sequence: CASRGQVAFF. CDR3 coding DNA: TGTGCCAGCAGGGGACAGGTAGCTTTCTTT.